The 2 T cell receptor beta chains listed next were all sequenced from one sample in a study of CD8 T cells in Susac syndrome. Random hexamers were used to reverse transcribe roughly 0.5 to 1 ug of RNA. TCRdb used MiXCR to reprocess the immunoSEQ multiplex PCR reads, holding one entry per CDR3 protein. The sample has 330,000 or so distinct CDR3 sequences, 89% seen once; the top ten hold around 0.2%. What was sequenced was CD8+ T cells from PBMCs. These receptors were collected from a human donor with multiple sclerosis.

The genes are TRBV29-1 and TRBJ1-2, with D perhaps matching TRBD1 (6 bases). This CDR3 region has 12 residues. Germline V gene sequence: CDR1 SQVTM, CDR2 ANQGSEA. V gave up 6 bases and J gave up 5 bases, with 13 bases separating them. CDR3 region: CSVEKGGYGYTF. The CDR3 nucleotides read TGCAGCGTAGAAAAGGGGGGGTATGGCTACACCTTC.

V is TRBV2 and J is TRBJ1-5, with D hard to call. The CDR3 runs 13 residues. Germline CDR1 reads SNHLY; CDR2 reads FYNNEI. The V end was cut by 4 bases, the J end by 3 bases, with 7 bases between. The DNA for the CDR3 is TGTGCCAGCAGTGGGATAGACAATCAGCCCCAGCATTTT. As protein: CASSGIDNQPQHF.